These 26 T cell receptor beta chains were sequenced from one sample in a study of blood T cell repertoires in COVID-19. The repertoire was sequenced with immunoSEQ multiplex PCR; TCRdb's copy has only in-frame clones and lacks some. The table shows more than 350,000 clones, with 70% to 90% occurring only once. Sequencing was done on a sample of PBMCs or T cells enriched from blood (not recorded which). These receptors originate from a woman younger than 30 who had been exposed to COVID-19.

The table lists this clone with a count of one. CDR3 sequence reads: CASSPQGMVQTQYF. The CDR3 bases are TGTGCCAGCTCACCACAAGGAATGGTACAGACGCAGTATTTT. The V and J genes are TRBV18 and TRBJ2-3; D is unresolved. CDR1 KGHSH and CDR2 LQKENI come from the germline V gene. V shed 1 base and J shed 9 bases, with 14 bases lying between them. This CDR3 has 14 residues.

This rearrangement joins TRBV6-2 or TRBV6-3 to TRBJ1-2; D ambiguous. Trimming removed 0 bases at V and 6 bases at J, with 8 bases between. The CDR3 totals 13 residues. Germline CDR1 and CDR2: MNHEY and SVGEGT. The CDR3: CASSYSVVDGYTF. The CDR3 DNA sequence: TGTGCCAGCAGTTACTCAGTAGTCGATGGCTACACCTTC.

This chain joins TRBV6-5 and TRBJ2-1; D might be TRBD2 (6 bases). Germline CDR1 MNHEY, CDR2 SVGAGI. V lost 7 bases to trimming and J lost 2 bases, with 15 bases between them. The CDR3 is 15 residues long. The CDR3 coding sequence is TGTGCCAGCAAACAACGGGGGTCAGCCTACAATGAGCAGTTCTTC. It encodes CASKQRGSAYNEQFF.

The rearrangement uses TRBV2 and TRBJ2-2, with D unclear. Trimming removed 8 bases from V and 1 base from J, with 11 bases in between. CDR3 size: 14 residues. Germline values: CDR1 SNHLY, CDR2 FYNNEI. The CDR3 spells CASGPLVNTGELFF. The CDR3 region has the DNA TGTGCCAGCGGGCCCTTAGTGAACACCGGGGAGCTGTTTTTT.

This clone has just one count. This chain uses TRBV6-5 with TRBJ2-7; TRBD2 agrees at 7 bases. The CDR3 runs to 14 residues. The germline V gene has CDR1 MNHEY and CDR2 SVGAGI. Trimming took 6 bases from V and 7 from J; bases not matched to a gene: 12. CDR3 in DNA: TGTGCCAGCAGCAACAGCGGGACTGCAGGAGAGCAGTACTTC. Translating it yields CASSNSGTAGEQYF.

The chain couples TRBV24-1 to TRBJ2-7; TRBD1 aligns across 8 bases. This CDR3 has 13 amino acids. The germline V gene encodes CDR1 KGHDR and CDR2 SFDVKD. Losses at the gene ends were 7 bases for V and 5 bases for J; bases not matched to a gene: 6. CDR3 in amino acids: CATSPQGADEQYF. The CDR3 DNA is TGTGCCACCAGCCCCCAGGGGGCGGACGAGCAGTACTTC.

This clone was recorded a few times. The chain couples TRBV27 to TRBJ1-3; D remains unclear. This CDR3 is 16 amino acids long. Trimming took off 2 bases at V and 0 bases at J, with 11 bases between the two ends. Germline values: CDR1 MNHEY, CDR2 SMNVEV (reference sequence). In DNA, the CDR3 is TGTGCCAGCAGTTTAGCCCACGGTTCCTCTGGAAACACCATATATTTT. Translation gives CASSLAHGSSGNTIYF.

The rearrangement uses TRBV28 and TRBJ1-4; 8 bases are a match to TRBD1. V shed 5 bases, J shed 7 bases, and the junction held 6 bases outside the gene matches. Germline CDR1 is MDHEN and CDR2 is SYDVKM. The CDR3 is 14 residues long. The CDR3 DNA reads TGTGCCAGCAGTCCAGGGGGCTCTTTTGAAAAACTGTTTTTT. The encoded protein is CASSPGGSFEKLFF.

The rearrangement links TRBV28 to TRBJ2-2, with 8 bases fitting TRBD1. Germline V lookup: CDR1 MDHEN, CDR2 SYDVKM. V lost 6 bases and J lost 4; bases outside the gene matches: 13. There are 17 residues in the CDR3. CDR3 in amino acids: CASRPDDRGIRTGELFF. For the CDR3, the DNA is TGTGCCAGCAGACCAGATGACAGGGGCATACGCACCGGGGAGCTGTTTTTT.

The chain uses TRBV18 and TRBJ2-2; TRBD1 aligns across 9 bases. Germline V lookup: CDR1 KGHSH, CDR2 LQKENI. J lost 7 bases, V lost 6 bases, and 0 bases had no gene match. The CDR3 runs to 12 residues. The CDR3 DNA reads TGTGCCAGCTCGGACAGGGGCGGGGAGCTGTTTTTT. It encodes CASSDRGGELFF.

The chain's CDR3 is CASSPPRLDELFF. The CDR3 DNA reads as TGTGCCAGCTCACCACCTCGTTTAGATGAGCTGTTTTTT. This sequence joins TRBV18 and TRBJ2-2, with D hard to call. V lost 0 bases to trimming and J lost 11 bases, with 10 bases between them. Germline assignment: CDR1 KGHSH and CDR2 LQKENI. The CDR3 totals 13 residues.

The rearrangement joins TRBV10-3 to TRBJ1-5, with D unresolved. The CDR3 spans 14 residues. The V end was cut by 3 bases, the J end by 0 bases, with 6 bases between. CDR1 ENHRY and CDR2 SYGVKD come from the germline V gene. CDR3 in amino acids: CAISDGYSNQPQHF. CDR3 nucleotide sequence: TGTGCCATCAGTGACGGGTATAGCAATCAGCCCCAGCATTTT.

This rearrangement joins TRBV27 to TRBJ1-1, with D tentatively TRBD1 (5 bases). The CDR3 totals 13 residues. Germline loops: CDR1 MNHEY, CDR2 SMNVEV (reference sequence). V was cut by 4 bases and J by 3 bases, with 9 bases left in between. The CDR3 here is CASSYRWDTEAFF. The CDR3 DNA is TGTGCCAGCAGTTACAGGTGGGACACTGAAGCTTTCTTT.

V is TRBV7-6 and J is TRBJ1-5; no reliable D call. Germline V gene lookup returns CDR1 SGHVS and CDR2 FNYEAQ. The CDR3 has 13 amino acids. V dropped 5 bases and J dropped 5 bases, with 10 bases sitting between them. The CDR3 DNA reads as TGTGCCAGCAGCCCGACAACCTATCAGCCCCAGCATTTT. As protein: CASSPTTYQPQHF.

The V call is TRBV19, the J call TRBJ1-4; D might be TRBD1 (6 bases). Germline V gene sequence: CDR1 LNHDA, CDR2 SQIVND (reference sequence). This CDR3 is 13 amino acids long. V lost 4 bases and J lost 8, with 11 bases in between. The CDR3 sequence: CASSNTRGEKLFF. CDR3 sequence (DNA): TGTGCCAGTAGTAATACCAGGGGCGAAAAACTGTTTTTT.

The rearrangement uses TRBV6-5 and TRBJ1-5; no definite D call. Germline assignment: CDR1 MNHEY and CDR2 SVGAGI. The ends were cut back, 6 bases at V and 3 bases at J, with 9 bases in the middle. The CDR3 covers 13 residues. CDR3 coding DNA: TGTGCCAGCAGCCGTTTTGTCAATCAGCCCCAGCATTTT. Translating gives CASSRFVNQPQHF.

A single count supports this clone. The chain employs TRBV5-4 and TRBJ2-7; D is unclear. The CDR3 consists of 16 residues. Trimming took off 1 base at V and 6 bases at J, with 20 bases between the two ends. CDR1 SGHNT and CDR2 YYREEE come from the germline V gene (reference sequence). The CDR3 here is CASSLLARGGWSEQYF. CDR3 in DNA: TGTGCCAGCAGCTTGTTGGCCAGAGGTGGGTGGAGCGAGCAGTACTTC.

This clone has just a few counts. V gene TRBV10-3 combines with J gene TRBJ2-3; 12 bases are a match to TRBD1. The V gene's germline CDR1 is ENHRY and CDR2 SYGVKD. The CDR3 spans 15 residues. Germline trimming cut 7 bases from V and 2 bases from J; bases unmatched to any gene: 4. As DNA, the CDR3 is TGTGCCATCATGAAGGGACAGGGGGCCACAGATACGCAGTATTTT. Protein: CAIMKGQGATDTQYF.

CDR3 sequence: CASSLSTVPSWENIQYF. CDR3 in DNA: TGTGCCAGCAGCCTTTCTACGGTTCCGTCATGGGAGAACATTCAGTACTTC. The rearrangement uses TRBV9 and TRBJ2-4, with a tentative D call TRBD2 (5 bases). The CDR3 is 17 amino acids. V was cut by 4 bases and J by 7 bases, with 24 bases left in between. The V gene's germline CDR1 is SGDLS and CDR2 YYNGEE.

The chain recombines TRBV10-3 with TRBJ1-5, with a tentative D call TRBD1 (6 bases). Trimming removed 2 bases from V and 5 bases from J, with 10 bases in between. The CDR3 covers 14 residues. Germline loops: CDR1 ENHRY, CDR2 SYGVKD. For the CDR3, the DNA is TGTGCCATCAGTGAGGGACAGAATTATCAGCCCCAGCATTTT. Protein sequence: CAISEGQNYQPQHF.

The genes are TRBV5-1 and TRBJ2-1; D unclear. CDR1 and CDR2 (germline): SGHRS, YFSETQ. Trimming pared 1 base from V and 12 bases from J, leaving 11 bases between. CDR3 length: 12 amino acids. CDR3 region: CASSLSTSMQFF. In DNA form, the CDR3 reads TGCGCCAGCAGCTTGTCCACTTCCATGCAGTTCTTC.

Only one count was recorded for this clone. The chain recombines TRBV28 with TRBJ2-3; 8 bases agree with TRBD2. The germline CDR1 and CDR2 sequences are MDHEN and SYDVKM. J was trimmed by 2 bases and V by 4 bases; bases with no gene match: 8. The CDR3 runs to 16 residues. The CDR3 nucleotides read TGTGCCAGCAGTTCACCCGGCGGGGGGTCCACAGATACGCAGTATTTT. Its protein product is CASSSPGGGSTDTQYF.

This clone is a singleton in its sample. This chain links TRBV2 with TRBJ2-7, with a possible D match to TRBD1 (6 bases). Germline CDR1 is SNHLY and CDR2 is FYNNEI. The CDR3 is 12 residues long. Trimming took 6 bases from V and 3 from J, leaving 9 bases between them. The CDR3 DNA sequence: TGTGCCAGCAGGGACAGTTACTACGAGCAGTACTTC. Protein sequence: CASRDSYYEQYF.

In DNA form, the CDR3 reads TGCGCCAGCAGCTTGACCGGGAGCTCCTATAATTCACCCCTCCACTTT. Translated, it gives CASSLTGSSYNSPLHF. V gene TRBV5-1 combines with J gene TRBJ1-6; no firm D call. Trimming took 1 base from V and 0 from J, leaving 8 bases between them. This CDR3 spans 16 amino acids. Germline V lookup: CDR1 SGHRS, CDR2 YFSETQ.

This chain joins TRBV5-1 and TRBJ2-2, with 12 bases fitting TRBD2. The CDR3 has 16 amino acids. The V gene's germline CDR1 is SGHRS and CDR2 YFSETQ. J gave up 5 bases and V 6 bases, and 8 bases lay outside the gene matches. The CDR3: CASTPRLAGATGELFF. Written as DNA, the CDR3 is TGCGCCAGCACCCCCCGACTAGCGGGAGCTACCGGGGAGCTGTTTTTT.

The count of this clone is one. The V gene is TRBV6-5, the J gene TRBJ1-2; tentative D call: TRBD1 (6 bases). Germline lookup yields CDR1 MNHEY and CDR2 SVGAGI. CDR3 size: 14 residues. V shed 6 bases and J shed 4 bases, with 15 bases lying between them. The CDR3 DNA follows: TGTGCCAGCAGCCTTTACGGACAGTCCTATGGCTACACCTTC. Its translation is CASSLYGQSYGYTF.